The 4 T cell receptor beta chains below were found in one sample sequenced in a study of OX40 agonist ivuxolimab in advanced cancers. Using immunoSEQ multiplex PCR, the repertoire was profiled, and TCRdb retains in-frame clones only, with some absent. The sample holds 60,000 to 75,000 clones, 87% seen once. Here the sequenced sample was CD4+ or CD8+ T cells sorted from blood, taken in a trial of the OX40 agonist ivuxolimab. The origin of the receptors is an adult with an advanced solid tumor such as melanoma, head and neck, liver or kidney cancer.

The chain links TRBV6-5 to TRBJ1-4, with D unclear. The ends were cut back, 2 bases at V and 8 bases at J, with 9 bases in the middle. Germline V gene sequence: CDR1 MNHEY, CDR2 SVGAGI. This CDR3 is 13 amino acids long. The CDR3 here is CASSYTVGEKLFF. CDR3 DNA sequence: TGTGCCAGCAGTTACACAGTCGGGGAAAAACTGTTTTTT.

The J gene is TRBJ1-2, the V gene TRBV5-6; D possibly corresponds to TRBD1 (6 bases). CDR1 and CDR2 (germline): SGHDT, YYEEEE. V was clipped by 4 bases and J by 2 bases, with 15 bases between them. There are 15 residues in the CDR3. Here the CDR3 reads CASSPPTTGNYGYTF. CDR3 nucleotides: TGTGCCAGCAGCCCCCCAACAACAGGGAACTATGGCTACACCTTC.

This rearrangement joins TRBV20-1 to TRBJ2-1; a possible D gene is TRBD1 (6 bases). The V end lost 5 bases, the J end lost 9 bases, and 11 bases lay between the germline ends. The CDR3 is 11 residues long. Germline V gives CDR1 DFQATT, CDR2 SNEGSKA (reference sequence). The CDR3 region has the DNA TGCAGTGCTGGAAAGGGGGTTGAGCAGTTCTTC. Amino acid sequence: CSAGKGVEQFF.

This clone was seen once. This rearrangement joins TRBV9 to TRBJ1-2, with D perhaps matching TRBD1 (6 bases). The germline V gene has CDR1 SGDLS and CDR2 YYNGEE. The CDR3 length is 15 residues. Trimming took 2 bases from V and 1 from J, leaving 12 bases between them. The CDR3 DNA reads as TGTGCCAGCAGCGTCACGACAGGCGTTAACTATGGCTACACCTTC. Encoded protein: CASSVTTGVNYGYTF.